The 14 T cell receptor beta chains given below trace back to one sample, sequenced in a study of T cells after yellow fever vaccination. TCRdb reanalysed the 5' RACE reads using MiXCR and keeps one entry per CDR3 protein. This table has some 69,000 distinct CDR3 sequences, approximately 5% appearing once. The source material was CD4+ T cells sorted from PBMCs, sampled roughly 15 days after the first yellow fever vaccination. These TCRs come from a man between 18 and 35 years old who received the YFV17D yellow fever vaccine.

This clonotype showed up many times. V and J are TRBV11-1 and TRBJ2-3; 12 bases agree with TRBD2. The V gene end was trimmed by 4 bases and the J gene end by 2 bases; junction bases not matched to a gene: 10. Per germline, CDR1 SGHAT and CDR2 FQDESV (reference sequence). The CDR3 length is 18 residues. The CDR3 sequence: CASSSGLAGRGYTDTQYF. The CDR3 DNA follows: TGTGCCAGCAGCTCTGGACTAGCGGGGAGGGGCTACACAGATACGCAGTATTTT.

Many counts were recorded for this clonotype. The germline gene is not matched at one end of the junction; a read error may be the cause. J is TRBJ2-5 and V is TRBV7-7; TRBD1 or TRBD2 may be the D gene (6 bases each). This CDR3 has 14 amino acids. Germline CDR1 SSHAT, CDR2 FNYEAQ (reference sequence). Here the CDR3 reads CASSRQAGWETQYF. Here the CDR3 DNA reads TGTGCTAGCAGCCGACAGGCGGGGTGGGAGACCCAGTACTTC.

In this sample, this clonotype turned up many times. V is TRBV7-9 and J is TRBJ2-1; 9 bases agree with TRBD1. Looked up from germline, CDR1 is SEHNR and CDR2 is FQNEAQ (reference sequence). The junction had 5 bases not matched to a gene; V was cut back by 2 bases and J by 6 bases. The CDR3 totals 15 residues. The DNA for the CDR3 is TGTGCCAGCAGCTTAAGGGGACAGGGTACCAATGAGCAGTTCTTC. Its protein product is CASSLRGQGTNEQFF.

The sample holds many counts of this clonotype. The rearrangement links TRBV7-9 to TRBJ2-1; 10 bases map to TRBD2. Germline V gene data show CDR1 as SEHNR and CDR2 as FQNEAQ (reference sequence). The trim removed 6 bases at V and 0 bases at J, leaving 17 bases unmatched. This CDR3 has 20 residues. The CDR3 region is CASRLALGQRTSGSYNEQFF. In DNA, the CDR3 is TGTGCCAGCAGGCTAGCGCTGGGGCAGAGGACTAGCGGCTCCTACAATGAGCAGTTCTTC. The full variable domain, its missing parts supplied by reference TRBV7-9 and TRBJ2-1, is DTGVSQNPRHKITKRGQNVTFRCDPISEHNRLYWYRQTLGQGPEFLTYFQNEAQLEKSRLLSDRFSAERPKGSFSTLEIQRTEQGDSAMYLCASRLALGQRTSGSYNEQFFGPGTRLTVL.

Many counts were recorded for this clonotype. The genes are TRBV7-6 and TRBJ2-3, with D possibly TRBD1 on 5 matching bases. The CDR3 length is 14 residues. Per the germline V gene, CDR1 is SGHVS and CDR2 is FNYEAQ. The ends were cut back, 5 bases at V and 0 bases at J, with 9 bases in the middle. CDR3 sequence reads: CASSLWGSTDTQYF. The CDR3 nucleotides read TGTGCCAGCAGCCTCTGGGGCAGCACAGATACGCAGTATTTT.

This clonotype was counted at least ten times. The V and J genes are TRBV4-1 and TRBJ2-5, with a tentative D call TRBD2 (6 bases). Germline-derived CDR1 and CDR2 are MGHRA and YSYEKL. The CDR3 runs 18 residues. Trimming took off 1 base at V and 3 bases at J, with 21 bases between the two ends. The CDR3 DNA reads as TGCGCCAGCAGCCAAGTTCTGGGGAGGATCCACCCGAAAGAGACCCAGTACTTC. This gives the protein CASSQVLGRIHPKETQYF.

This clonotype was detected ten times or more. The rearrangement joins TRBV19 to TRBJ2-1, with D maybe TRBD2 (5 bases). The ends were cut back, 4 bases at V and 9 bases at J, with 10 bases in the middle. The CDR3 spans 12 residues. Germline V gene lookup returns CDR1 LNHDA and CDR2 SQIVND (reference sequence). The CDR3: CASSTEGREQFF. CDR3 DNA: TGTGCCAGTAGTACAGAGGGCCGTGAGCAGTTCTTC.

This clonotype has a count of ten or more. J is TRBJ2-1 and V is TRBV2, with D possibly matching TRBD2 (6 bases). This CDR3 comprises 15 residues. Germline V lookup: CDR1 SNHLY, CDR2 FYNNEI. Trimming shortened V by 1 base and J by 2 bases, and 9 bases separated the two germline ends. The CDR3 bases are TGTGCCAGCAGTGAAGGGGGACTGGCCTACAATGAGCAGTTCTTC. Translation: CASSEGGLAYNEQFF.

There are many counts of this clonotype. The rearrangement links TRBV12-3 or TRBV12-4 to TRBJ1-1; D gene ambiguous. V was trimmed by 6 bases and J by 8 bases, leaving 16 bases between them. The CDR3 length is 13 residues. CDR3 nucleotide sequence: TGTGCCAGCAGCCGCGGAGGAGCGATCGAAGCTTTCTTT. Translated, it gives CASSRGGAIEAFF.

This clonotype was picked up many times. The rearrangement links TRBV7-8 to TRBJ1-2, with D unclear. V was cut by 5 bases and J by 9 bases, with 25 bases left in between. This CDR3 is built from 16 residues. The germline CDR1 and CDR2 sequences are SGHVS and FQNEAQ. The CDR3 DNA reads TGTGCCAGCAGCCTACGCGGGGTGCGTGCCCAGTTGAGCTACACCTTC. Translation gives CASSLRGVRAQLSYTF.

This clonotype has at least ten counts. The chain has TRBV12-3 or TRBV12-4 and TRBJ1-4; D is ambiguous. Trimming took off 3 bases at V and 1 base at J, with 9 bases between the two ends. The CDR3 sequence is 15 residues long. Here the CDR3 DNA reads TGTGCCAGCAGTTTTGGACGGGGAACTAATGAAAAACTGTTTTTT. The encoded protein is CASSFGRGTNEKLFF.

In its sample, this clonotype was seen many times. CDR3 amino acids: CSASTRGNVLKQYF. The DNA of the CDR3 is TGCAGTGCTAGTACCAGGGGGAATGTGTTAAAGCAGTACTTC. The V gene is TRBV20-1, the J gene TRBJ2-7, with 7 bases identical to TRBD1. CDR1 is DFQATT and CDR2 is SNEGSKA in the germline V gene (reference sequence). This CDR3 contains 14 residues. V lost 3 bases, J lost 8 bases, and 13 bases stayed unmatched.

At least ten counts were recorded for this clonotype. The rearrangement uses TRBV28 and TRBJ1-1, with 8 bases lining up with TRBD1. This CDR3 comprises 15 residues. Trimming took 5 bases from V and 10 from J; bases not matched to a gene: 15. CDR1 is MDHEN and CDR2 is SYDVKM in the germline V gene. CDR3 sequence (DNA): TGTGCCAGCAGTGCCAACCGGGACAGGCTTATGGGAGCTTTCTTT. This encodes CASSANRDRLMGAFF.

This clonotype was observed at least ten times. V gene TRBV5-1 combines with J gene TRBJ1-5; D gene ambiguous. The CDR3 totals 13 residues. V was cut by 0 bases and J by 2 bases, with 3 bases left in between. Germline CDR1 and CDR2: SGHRS and YFSETQ. The CDR3 bases are TGCGCCAGCAGCTTGGCCGGCAATCAGCCCCAGCATTTT. It codes for CASSLAGNQPQHF.